The sequence of this T cell receptor beta chain was determined in a study of T cell responses to AZD1222 COVID-19 vaccine. About this clone itself: The identical CDR3 is also encoded by other nucleotide sequences in the sample.

Germline loops: CDR1 SNHLY, CDR2 FYNNEI. The CDR3 length is 13 residues. The V and J ends lost 6 bases and 5 bases, in that order; junction bases with no gene match: 1. Generated by immunoSEQ multiplex PCR, the TCRdb table keeps only in-frame clones and is missing some. The sample has roughly 100,000 clones, less than 95% seen once. V and J are TRBV2 and TRBJ2-2; the match to TRBD2 covers 9 bases. The sample in question was peripheral blood, obtained on day 0 of AZD1222 vaccination. This receptor was obtained from an adult in good health. The CDR3 DNA reads as TGTGCCAGCAGGCGGGGGGGGACCGGGGAGCTGTTTTTT. Translating gives CASRRGGTGELFF.